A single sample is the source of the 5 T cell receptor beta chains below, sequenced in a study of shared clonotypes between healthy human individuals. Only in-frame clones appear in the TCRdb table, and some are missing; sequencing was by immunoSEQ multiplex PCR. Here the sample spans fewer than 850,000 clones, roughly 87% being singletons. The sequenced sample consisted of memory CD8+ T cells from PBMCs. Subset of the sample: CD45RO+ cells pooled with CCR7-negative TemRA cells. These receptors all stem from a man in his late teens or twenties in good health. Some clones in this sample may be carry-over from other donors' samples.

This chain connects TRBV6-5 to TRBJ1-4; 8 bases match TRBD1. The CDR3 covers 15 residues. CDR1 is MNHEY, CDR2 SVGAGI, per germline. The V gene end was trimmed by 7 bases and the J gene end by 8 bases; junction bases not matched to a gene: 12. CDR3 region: CASNLYRGAREKLFF. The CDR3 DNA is TGTGCCAGCAACCTTTACAGGGGGGCACGGGAAAAACTGTTTTTT.

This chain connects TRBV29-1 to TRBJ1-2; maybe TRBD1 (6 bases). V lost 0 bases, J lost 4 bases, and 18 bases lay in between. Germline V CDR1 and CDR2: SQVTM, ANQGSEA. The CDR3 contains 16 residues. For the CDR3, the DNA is TGCAGCGTTGAAGATCATTGGGCAGGGGAAGGCTATGGCTACACCTTC. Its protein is CSVEDHWAGEGYGYTF.

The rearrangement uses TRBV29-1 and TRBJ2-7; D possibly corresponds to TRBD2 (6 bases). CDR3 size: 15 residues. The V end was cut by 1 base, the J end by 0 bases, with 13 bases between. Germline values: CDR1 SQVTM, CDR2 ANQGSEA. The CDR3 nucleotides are TGCAGCGTTGAAGGCTTGGCGGGGAGCTCCTACGAGCAGTACTTC. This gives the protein CSVEGLAGSSYEQYF.

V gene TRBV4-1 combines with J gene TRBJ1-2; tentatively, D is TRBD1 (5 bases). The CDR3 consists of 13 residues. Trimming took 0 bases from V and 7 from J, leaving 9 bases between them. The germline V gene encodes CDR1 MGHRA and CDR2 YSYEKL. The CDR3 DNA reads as TGCGCCAGCAGCCAAGATCAGAGGGGTGGCTACACCTTC. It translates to CASSQDQRGGYTF.

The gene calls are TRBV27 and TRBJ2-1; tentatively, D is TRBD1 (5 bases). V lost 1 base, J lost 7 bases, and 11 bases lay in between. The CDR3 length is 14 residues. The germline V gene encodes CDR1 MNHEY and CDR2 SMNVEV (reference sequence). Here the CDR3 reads CASSLLARANEQFF. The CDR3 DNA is TGTGCCAGCAGTTTATTGGCCAGGGCAAATGAGCAGTTCTTC.